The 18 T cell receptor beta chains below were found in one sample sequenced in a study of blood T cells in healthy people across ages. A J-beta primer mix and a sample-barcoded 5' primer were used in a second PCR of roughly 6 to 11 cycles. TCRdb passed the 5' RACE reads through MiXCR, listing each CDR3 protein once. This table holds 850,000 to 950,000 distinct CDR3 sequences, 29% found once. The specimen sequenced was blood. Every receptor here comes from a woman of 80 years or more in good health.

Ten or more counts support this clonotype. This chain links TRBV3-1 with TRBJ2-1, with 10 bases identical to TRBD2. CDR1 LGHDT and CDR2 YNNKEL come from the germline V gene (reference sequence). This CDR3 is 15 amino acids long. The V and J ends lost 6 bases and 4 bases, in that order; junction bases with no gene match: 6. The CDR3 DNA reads TGTGCCAGCAGAATTAGCGGGGGGACGTACAATGAGCAGTTCTTC. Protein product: CASRISGGTYNEQFF.

DNA of the CDR3: TGCAGTGCACCCTGGGGGGGTAGGACCGGGGAGCTGTTTTTT. As protein: CSAPWGGRTGELFF. V is TRBV20-1 and J is TRBJ2-2; TRBD2 matches 7 bases. V shed 6 bases, J shed 5 bases, and the junction held 9 bases outside the gene matches. CDR3 length equals 14 residues. CDR1 is DFQATT and CDR2 is SNEGSKA in the germline V gene (reference sequence).

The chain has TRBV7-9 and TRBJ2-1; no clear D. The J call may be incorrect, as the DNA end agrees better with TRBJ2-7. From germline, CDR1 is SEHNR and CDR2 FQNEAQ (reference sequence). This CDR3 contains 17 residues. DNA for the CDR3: TGTGCCAGCAGCTTAGTCGGTGGGCGAAGATCCTACAATGAGCAGTACTTC. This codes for CASSLVGGRRSYNEQYF.

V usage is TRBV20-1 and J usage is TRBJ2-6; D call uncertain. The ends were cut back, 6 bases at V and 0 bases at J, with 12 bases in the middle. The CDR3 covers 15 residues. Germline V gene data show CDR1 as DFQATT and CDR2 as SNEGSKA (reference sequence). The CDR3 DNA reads TGCAGTGCAATCCAGGCCAACTCTGGGGCCAACGTCCTGACTTTC. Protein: CSAIQANSGANVLTF.

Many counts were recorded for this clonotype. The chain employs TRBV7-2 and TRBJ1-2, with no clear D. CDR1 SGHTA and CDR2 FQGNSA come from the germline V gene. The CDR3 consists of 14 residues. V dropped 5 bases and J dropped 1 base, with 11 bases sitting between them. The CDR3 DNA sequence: TGTGCCAGCAGCCCGGACCGCATTAACTATGGCTACACCTTC. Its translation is CASSPDRINYGYTF. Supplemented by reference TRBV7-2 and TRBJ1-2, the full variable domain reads GAGVSQSPSNKVTEKGKDVELRCDPISGHTALYWYRQSLGQGLEFLIYFQGNSAPDKSGLPSDRFSAERTGGSVSTLTIQRTQQEDSAVYLCASSPDRINYGYTFGSGTRLTVV.

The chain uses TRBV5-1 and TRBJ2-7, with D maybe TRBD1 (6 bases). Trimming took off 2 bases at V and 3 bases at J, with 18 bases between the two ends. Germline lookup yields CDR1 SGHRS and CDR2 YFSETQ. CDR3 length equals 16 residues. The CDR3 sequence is CASSLTGQKSFYEQYF. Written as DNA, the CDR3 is TGCGCCAGCAGCTTAACCGGACAGAAATCCTTCTACGAGCAGTACTTC.

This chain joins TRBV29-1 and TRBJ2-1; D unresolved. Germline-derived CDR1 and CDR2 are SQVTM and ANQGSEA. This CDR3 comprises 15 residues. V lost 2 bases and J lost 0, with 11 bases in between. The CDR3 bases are TGCAGCGTTGAATCTCAGACTGGCTCCTACAATGAGCAGTTCTTC. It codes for CSVESQTGSYNEQFF.

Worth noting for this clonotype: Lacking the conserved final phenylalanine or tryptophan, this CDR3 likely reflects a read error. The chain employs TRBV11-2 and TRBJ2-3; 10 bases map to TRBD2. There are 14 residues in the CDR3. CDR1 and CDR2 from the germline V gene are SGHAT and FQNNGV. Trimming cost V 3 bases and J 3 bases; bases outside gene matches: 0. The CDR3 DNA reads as TGTGCCAGCAGCTTGACTAGCGGGACAGATACGCAGTATTCT. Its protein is CASSLTSGTDTQYS.

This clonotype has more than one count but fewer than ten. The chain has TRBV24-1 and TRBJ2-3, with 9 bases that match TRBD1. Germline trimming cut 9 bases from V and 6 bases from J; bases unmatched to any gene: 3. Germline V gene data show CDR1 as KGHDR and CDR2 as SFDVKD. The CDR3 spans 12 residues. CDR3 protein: CATRDRADTQYF. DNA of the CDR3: TGTGCCACCCGGGACAGGGCGGATACGCAGTATTTT.

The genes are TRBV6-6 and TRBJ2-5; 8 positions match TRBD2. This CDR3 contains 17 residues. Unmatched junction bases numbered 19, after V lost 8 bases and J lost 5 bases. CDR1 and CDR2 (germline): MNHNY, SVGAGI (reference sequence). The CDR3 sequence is CASSLGVAGFGEETQYF. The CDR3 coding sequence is TGTGCCAGCTCACTTGGGGTAGCGGGATTCGGGGAGGAGACCCAGTACTTC.

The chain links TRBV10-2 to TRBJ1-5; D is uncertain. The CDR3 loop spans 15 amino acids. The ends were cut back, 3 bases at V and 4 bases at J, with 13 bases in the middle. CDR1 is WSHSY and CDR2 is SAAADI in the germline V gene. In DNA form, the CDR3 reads TGCGCCAGCAGTGAAATGTGGTCCGAGAATCAGCCCCAGCATTTT. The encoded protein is CASSEMWSENQPQHF.

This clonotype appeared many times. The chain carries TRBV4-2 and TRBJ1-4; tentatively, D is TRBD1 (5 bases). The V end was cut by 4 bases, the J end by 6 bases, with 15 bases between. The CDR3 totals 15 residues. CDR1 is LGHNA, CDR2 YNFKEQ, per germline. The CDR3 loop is CASSRSGGEDEKLFF. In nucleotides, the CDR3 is TGTGCCAGCAGCCGGAGTGGGGGTGAGGATGAAAAACTGTTTTTT.

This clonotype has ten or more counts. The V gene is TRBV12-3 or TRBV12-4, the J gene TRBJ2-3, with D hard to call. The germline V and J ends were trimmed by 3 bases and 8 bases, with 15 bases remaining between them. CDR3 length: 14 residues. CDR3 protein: CASSLVREHRTQYF. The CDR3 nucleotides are TGTGCCAGCAGTTTGGTGAGAGAACACCGTACGCAGTATTTT.

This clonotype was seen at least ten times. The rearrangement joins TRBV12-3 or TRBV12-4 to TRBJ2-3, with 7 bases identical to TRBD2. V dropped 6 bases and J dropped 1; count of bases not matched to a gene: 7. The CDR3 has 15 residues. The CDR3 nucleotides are TGTGCCAGCAGCCTCTACCGGGGGGGCACAGATACGCAGTATTTT. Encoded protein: CASSLYRGGTDTQYF.

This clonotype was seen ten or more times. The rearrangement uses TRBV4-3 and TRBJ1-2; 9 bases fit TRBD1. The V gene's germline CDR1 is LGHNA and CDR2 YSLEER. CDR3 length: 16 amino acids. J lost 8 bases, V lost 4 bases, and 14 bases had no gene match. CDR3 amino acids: CASSPTTGGALRGYTF. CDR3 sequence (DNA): TGCGCCAGCAGCCCGACCACAGGGGGCGCGTTGAGGGGCTACACCTTC.

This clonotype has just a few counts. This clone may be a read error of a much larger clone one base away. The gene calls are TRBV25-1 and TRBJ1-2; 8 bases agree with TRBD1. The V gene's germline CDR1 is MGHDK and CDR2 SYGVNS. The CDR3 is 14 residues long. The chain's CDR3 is CASSRTGPNYGYAF. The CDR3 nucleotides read TGTGCCAGCTCCAGGACAGGGCCAAACTATGGCTACGCCTTC.

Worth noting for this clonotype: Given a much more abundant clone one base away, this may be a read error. The CDR3 is CANSPGTGGAGYTF. In DNA form, the CDR3 reads TGTGCCAACAGCCCCGGGACAGGGGGAGCCGGCTACACCTTC. The chain is built from TRBV3-1 and TRBJ1-2; TRBD1 matches at 11 bases. The V gene's germline CDR1 is LGHDT and CDR2 YNNKEL (reference sequence). The CDR3 totals 14 residues. The complete variable domain, with remaining parts taken from reference TRBV3-1 and TRBJ1-2, reads DTAVSQTPKYLVTQMGNDKSIKCEQNLGHDTMYWYKQDSKKFLKIMFSYNNKELIINETVPNRFSPKSPDKAHLNLHINSLELGDSAVYFCANSPGTGGAGYTFGSGTRLTVV.

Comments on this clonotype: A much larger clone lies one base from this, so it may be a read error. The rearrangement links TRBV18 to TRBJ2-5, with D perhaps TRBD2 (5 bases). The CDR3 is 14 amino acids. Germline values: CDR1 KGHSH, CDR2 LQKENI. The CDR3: CASSPRGVQEAQYF. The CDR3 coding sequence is TGTGCCAGCTCACCACGGGGAGTCCAAGAGGCCCAGTACTTC.